This is a list of T cell receptor beta chains from one sample in a study of blood T cell repertoires in COVID-19. Using immunoSEQ multiplex PCR, the repertoire was profiled, and TCRdb retains in-frame clones only, with some absent. Here the sample spans about 110,000 clones, 80% to 85% being singletons. Sequenced material: peripheral blood. The receptors were sampled from a woman between 70 and 85 years old with acute or convalescent COVID-19. Both conserved end residues are part of each CDR3. The order of the fields is V gene, D gene, J gene, clone size, CDR3 DNA, CDR3 protein. A D gene is named only where the DNA matches it firmly. Clone size appears in some rows only: once, few, many, or a class for an expanded clone.

TRBV12-3/TRBV12-4,-,TRBJ1-5,few,TGTGCCAGCAGTTTAAATCCAGGGCAGCCCCAGCATTTT,CASSLNPGQPQHF
TRBV5-1,TRBD1,TRBJ2-2,-,TGCGCCAGCAGCCCCGGGACAGGGGTCACCACCGGGGAGCTGTTTTTT,CASSPGTGVTTGELFF
TRBV11-2,-,TRBJ2-7,-,TGTGCCAGCAGCTCAACAGGGAACGAGCAGTACTTC,CASSSTGNEQYF
TRBV6-2/TRBV6-3,TRBD1,TRBJ2-7,-,TGTGCCAGCAGTACCAGGGGGTCCTCCTACGAGCAGTACTTC,CASSTRGSSYEQYF
TRBV27,-,TRBJ2-7,-,TGTGCCAGCAGTTTATCGTGGGGGCGGTACGAGCAGTACTTC,CASSLSWGRYEQYF
TRBV3-1/TRBV3-2,-,TRBJ1-1,-,TGTGCCAGCAGCCAAGATAACAGGAATCCCACTGAAGCTTTCTTT,CASSQDNRNPTEAFF
TRBV7-3,TRBD2,TRBJ2-1,-,TGTGCCAGCAGCTACCTAGCGGGAGTTATCAATGAGCAGTTCTTC,CASSYLAGVINEQFF
TRBV9,-,TRBJ2-5,once,TGTGCCAGCAGCGTAGGCGGGAACCAAGAGACCCAGTACTTC,CASSVGGNQETQYF
TRBV29-1,-,TRBJ1-1,-,TGCAGCGCAGACGGGTTTCAGGGTCGGGAGGACACTGAAGCTTTCTTT,CSADGFQGREDTEAFF
TRBV11-3,TRBD1,TRBJ2-3,-,TGTGCCAGCAGCAGGGACAGCCATAGCACAGATACGCAGTATTTT,CASSRDSHSTDTQYF
TRBV21-1,-,TRBJ2-1,-,TGTGCCAGCAGCGCTTCCGGGACTAGCGGGAGAACCTACAATGAGCAGTTCTTC,CASSASGTSGRTYNEQFF
TRBV3-1/TRBV3-2,TRBD1,TRBJ1-6,-,TGTGCCAGCAGCCAAGGGGTGCCGGCAGGGGGCGAATCACCCCTCCACTTT,CASSQGVPAGGESPLHF
TRBV28,-,TRBJ1-1,few,TGTGCCAGCCGAATTGGGACTGACCCTGAGGCTTTCTTT,CASRIGTDPEAFF
TRBV6-1,TRBD2,TRBJ2-7,-,TGTGCCAGCAGTGATAGCGGGTTGAGCTCCTACGAGCAGTACTTC,CASSDSGLSSYEQYF